One and the same sample provided the 25 T cell receptor beta chains below, sequenced in a study of CD8 T cells in Susac syndrome (dated by TCRdb to the late 2010s). Library construction relied on the immunoSEQ multiplex PCR assay. RNA was extracted using the RNeasy kit, and about 0.45 to 1 ug of the RNA was reverse transcribed with random hexamers. TCRdb applied fastp at Q25 and MiXCR to the public reads, then kept only in-frame beta chains. All rows with the same CDR3 protein become a single entry with the most common DNA and genes. Present in this sample are a few hundred thousand distinct CDR3 sequences, around 93% of which were seen just once. Of the sample, about 0.07% falls within the top ten clones. Sequencing was performed on CD4+ T cells from PBMCs. Receptor source: a human donor with multiple sclerosis.

The gene calls are TRBV20-1 and TRBJ2-3, with 9 nucleotides matching TRBD1. The germline V gene encodes CDR1 DFQATT and CDR2 SNEGSKA (reference sequence). V was clipped by 6 bases and J by 4 bases; unmatched bases: 8. The CDR3 extends over 14 amino acids. CDR3 sequence (DNA): TGCAGTGCGATTCACAGGGGGCCCCCAGATACGCAGTATTTT. It is translated as CSAIHRGPPDTQYF.

The genes are TRBV5-4 and TRBJ2-5, with D perhaps given as TRBD1 or TRBD2 (6 bases each). CDR1 is SGHNT and CDR2 is YYREEE in the germline V gene (reference sequence). The length of the CDR3 is 15 residues. The V and J ends lost 3 bases and 5 bases respectively, with 17 bases between them. CDR3 loop: CASSSYVGAGETQYF. The DNA for the CDR3 is TGTGCCAGCAGCTCCTATGTGGGGGCGGGGGAGACCCAGTACTTC.

This CDR3 is CASSGQSSSGTYEQYV. The CDR3 nucleotides are TGTGCCAGCAGTGGCCAAAGTTCTAGCGGAACCTACGAGCAGTACGTC. The chain carries TRBV6-1 and TRBJ2-7; 7 nucleotides line up with TRBD2. The germline V gene has CDR1 MNHNS and CDR2 SASEGT. This CDR3 has 16 amino acids. V lost 4 bases, J lost 2 bases, and 11 bases stayed unmatched.

This rearrangement joins TRBV12-3 or TRBV12-4 to TRBJ1-3; a possible D gene is TRBD1 (5 bases). The CDR3 contains 11 residues. V was trimmed by 6 bases and J by 7 bases, leaving 7 bases between them. The DNA for the CDR3 is TGTGCCAGCAGCCGGGGGAACACCATATATTTT. Residues: CASSRGNTIYF.

CDR3 nucleotide sequence: TGTGCCAGCACCGAAGGGGGCGTCCAAGAGACCCAGTACTTC. Translated, it gives CASTEGGVQETQYF. V and J are TRBV6-2 or TRBV6-3 and TRBJ2-5, with 7 bases aligning to TRBD1. The germline CDR1 and CDR2 sequences are MNHEY and SVGEGT. CDR3 length: 14 residues. The junction had 6 bases not matched to a gene; V was cut back by 7 bases and J by 1 base.

The chain links TRBV5-1 to TRBJ2-2, with no clear D. CDR1 and CDR2 from the germline V gene are SGHRS and YFSETQ. This CDR3 has 15 amino acids. Trimming stripped 1 base from V and 0 bases from J, with 7 bases between. Here the CDR3 reads CASSLSQSNTGELFF. DNA for the CDR3: TGCGCCAGCAGCTTGTCACAGTCGAACACCGGGGAGCTGTTTTTT.

V and J are TRBV11-2 and TRBJ2-3; 16 bases map to TRBD2. The CDR3 totals 22 residues. Germline V gives CDR1 SGHAT, CDR2 FQNNGV. The J segment lost 3 bases and the V segment lost 2 bases, leaving 17 bases of the junction unmatched. CDR3 loop: CASSLRPIGTSGGARGTDTQYF. The CDR3 bases are TGTGCCAGCAGCTTAAGACCCATCGGGACTAGCGGGGGGGCTAGAGGGACAGATACGCAGTATTTT.

This clonotype was recorded once. The rearrangement links TRBV10-3 to TRBJ2-2; D assignment may be TRBD1 or TRBD2 (6 bases each). This CDR3 has 14 residues. From germline, CDR1 is ENHRY and CDR2 SYGVKD. With 7 bases removed from V and 0 bases from J, the gap between germline ends came to 9 bases. CDR3 DNA: TGTGCCATCAAGGGGGGATCGAACACCGGGGAGCTGTTTTTT. Residues: CAIKGGSNTGELFF.

The chain links TRBV29-1 to TRBJ1-1; no reliable D call. In germline, CDR1 is SQVTM, CDR2 ANQGSEA. The CDR3 consists of 13 residues. V was pared by 4 bases and J by 3 bases, with 12 bases between. The CDR3 nucleotides are TGCAGCGTTGTCGTACAGCTCGACACTGAAGCTTTCTTT. Translation gives CSVVVQLDTEAFF.

This chain connects TRBV7-9 to TRBJ2-7, with 7 bases that match TRBD1. The CDR3 length is 17 residues. The trim removed 4 bases at V and 2 bases at J, leaving 14 bases unmatched. Germline V CDR1 and CDR2: SEHNR, FQNEAQ (reference sequence). The CDR3 loop reads CASSSTLPQGITYEQYF. The CDR3 DNA reads as TGTGCCAGCAGCTCCACGTTACCACAGGGGATAACCTACGAGCAGTACTTC.

This chain links TRBV7-3 with TRBJ2-2; D is unclear. Trimming removed 5 bases at V and 7 bases at J, with 14 bases between. The germline CDR1 and CDR2 sequences are SGHTA and FQGTGA. The CDR3 is 14 amino acids. The CDR3 is CASSPSLSFGELFF. The CDR3 DNA sequence: TGTGCCAGCAGCCCATCGTTAAGCTTCGGGGAGCTGTTTTTT.

J is TRBJ2-2 and V is TRBV30; D is unclear. V lost 6 bases to trimming and J lost 4 bases, with 15 bases between them. The CDR3 sequence is 14 residues long. Germline CDR1 reads GTSNPN; CDR2 reads SVGIG (reference sequence). CDR3 in DNA: TGTGCCTGTTGGCCTATTCTCGGCACCGGGGAGCTGTTTTTT. Its protein is CACWPILGTGELFF.

This sequence joins TRBV4-2 and TRBJ2-2; D uncertain. With 0 bases removed from V and 5 bases from J, the gap between germline ends came to 7 bases. There are 14 residues in the CDR3. Germline CDR1 and CDR2: LGHNA and YNFKEQ. As DNA, the CDR3 is TGTGCCAGCAGCCAAGAAGAAATTACCGGGGAGCTGTTTTTT. It encodes CASSQEEITGELFF.

J is TRBJ1-2 and V is TRBV5-1; tentatively, D is TRBD1 (5 bases). Between the trimmed V and J ends, which lost 0 bases and 3 bases, there was a span of 12 bases. Germline V gene sequence: CDR1 SGHRS, CDR2 YFSETQ. The CDR3 length is 15 residues. The CDR3 loop reads CASSLDWGADYGYTF. In DNA, the CDR3 is TGCGCCAGCAGCTTGGATTGGGGCGCCGACTATGGCTACACCTTC.

The chain employs TRBV29-1 and TRBJ1-6; D unresolved. This CDR3 comprises 14 residues. With 7 bases removed from V and 6 bases from J, the gap between germline ends came to 16 bases. In germline, CDR1 is SQVTM, CDR2 ANQGSEA. In DNA form, the CDR3 reads TGCAGCGCCCGTACCCCCGGGCTTAATTCACCCCTCCACTTT. The encoded protein is CSARTPGLNSPLHF.

The chain uses TRBV4-1 and TRBJ2-6; 8 bases fit TRBD1. The V gene end was trimmed by 1 base and the J gene end by 2 bases; junction bases not matched to a gene: 10. Germline V gives CDR1 MGHRA, CDR2 YSYEKL. This CDR3 is built from 19 residues. The CDR3 DNA follows: TGCGCCAGCAGCCAAGCGCTCCAGGGGGCAATTGCTGGGGCCAACGTCCTGACTTTC. As protein: CASSQALQGAIAGANVLTF.

The count of this clonotype is one. The gene calls are TRBV9 and TRBJ2-2, with 7 bases aligning to TRBD2. After removal of 0 bases from V and 1 base from J, the junction contained 3 bases not matched to a gene. CDR3 length: 16 residues. Per the germline V gene, CDR1 is SGDLS and CDR2 is YYNGEE. CDR3 sequence (DNA): TGTGCCAGCAGCGTAGCAGCGGGATTGAACACCGGGGAGCTGTTTTTT. It translates to CASSVAAGLNTGELFF.

V usage is TRBV29-1 and J usage is TRBJ2-7, with 8 bases aligning to TRBD1. V was pared by 4 bases and J by 6 bases, with 5 bases of the junction left unmatched. The CDR3 contains 12 residues. Germline CDR1 SQVTM, CDR2 ANQGSEA. The CDR3 loop is CSVGTGGTEQYV. CDR3 DNA sequence: TGCAGCGTTGGAACAGGGGGGACCGAGCAGTACGTC.

V usage is TRBV30 and J usage is TRBJ2-2; no reliable D call. This CDR3 region has 13 residues. The V and J ends lost 1 base and 8 bases respectively, with 11 bases between them. Germline loops: CDR1 GTSNPN, CDR2 SVGIG (reference sequence). CDR3 nucleotides: TGTGCCTGGAGTGGCTCGCTGGTGGGGGAGCTGTTTTTT. This gives the protein CAWSGSLVGELFF.

The V gene is TRBV6-1, the J gene TRBJ1-5; 7 nucleotides line up with TRBD1. The CDR3 contains 15 residues. Looked up from germline, CDR1 is MNHNS and CDR2 is SASEGT. With 4 bases clipped from V and 3 bases from J, the junction kept 6 bases outside the gene matches. CDR3 coding DNA: TGTGCCAGCAGTGGACAGGGTTTCTCCAATCAGCCCCAGCATTTT. Encoded protein: CASSGQGFSNQPQHF.

This clonotype has only a few counts. The chain couples TRBV7-9 to TRBJ2-7; 15 bases map to TRBD2. Trimming at V came to 1 base and at J to 7 bases, leaving 5 bases not matched to a gene. The CDR3 is made up of 16 amino acids. The germline V gene has CDR1 SEHNR and CDR2 FQNEAQ (reference sequence). The CDR3 nucleotides are TGTGCCAGCAGCTTAGGGACTAGCGGGAGGGCCGAGGAGCAGTACGTC. Its translation is CASSLGTSGRAEEQYV.

This rearrangement joins TRBV2 to TRBJ2-1; TRBD2 agrees at 8 bases. V gave up 2 bases and J gave up 4 bases; unmatched junction bases: 1. Germline assignment: CDR1 SNHLY and CDR2 FYNNEI. The CDR3 has 14 residues. CDR3 loop: CASSESSGYNEQFF. The CDR3 bases are TGTGCCAGCAGTGAATCTAGCGGGTACAATGAGCAGTTCTTC. Full variable domain (missing parts from reference TRBV2 and TRBJ2-1): EPEVTQTPSHQVTQMGQEVILRCVPISNHLYFYWYRQILGQKVEFLVSFYNNEISEKSEIFDDQFSVERPDGSNFTLKIRSTKLEDSAMYFCASSESSGYNEQFFGPGTRLTVL.

V gene TRBV6-1 combines with J gene TRBJ2-7, with D uncertain. The length of the CDR3 is 13 residues. Between the trimmed V and J ends, which lost 3 bases and 6 bases, there was a span of 12 bases. Germline CDR1 is MNHNS and CDR2 is SASEGT. CDR3 region: CASSDDWYSEQYF. CDR3 nucleotide sequence: TGTGCCAGCAGTGACGACTGGTACTCCGAGCAGTACTTC.

The chain uses TRBV5-5 and TRBJ1-2, with 7 nucleotides matching TRBD1. The germline gives CDR1 SGHKS, CDR2 YYEKEE (reference sequence). V shed 0 bases and J 0 bases; nucleotides not matched to a gene: 11. The CDR3 has 18 residues. CDR3 DNA: TGTGCCAGCAGCTTGGCCCTACCGGGACAGACAACTAACTATGGCTACACCTTC. Translated, it gives CASSLALPGQTTNYGYTF.

The V and J genes are TRBV18 and TRBJ1-4; 11 bases fit TRBD1. The J segment lost 5 bases and the V segment lost 4 bases, leaving 3 bases of the junction unmatched. This CDR3 comprises 15 residues. The germline CDR1 and CDR2 sequences are KGHSH and LQKENI. The CDR3 is CASSQRDRGNEKLFF. The CDR3 DNA reads as TGTGCCAGCTCACAACGGGACAGGGGGAATGAAAAACTGTTTTTT.